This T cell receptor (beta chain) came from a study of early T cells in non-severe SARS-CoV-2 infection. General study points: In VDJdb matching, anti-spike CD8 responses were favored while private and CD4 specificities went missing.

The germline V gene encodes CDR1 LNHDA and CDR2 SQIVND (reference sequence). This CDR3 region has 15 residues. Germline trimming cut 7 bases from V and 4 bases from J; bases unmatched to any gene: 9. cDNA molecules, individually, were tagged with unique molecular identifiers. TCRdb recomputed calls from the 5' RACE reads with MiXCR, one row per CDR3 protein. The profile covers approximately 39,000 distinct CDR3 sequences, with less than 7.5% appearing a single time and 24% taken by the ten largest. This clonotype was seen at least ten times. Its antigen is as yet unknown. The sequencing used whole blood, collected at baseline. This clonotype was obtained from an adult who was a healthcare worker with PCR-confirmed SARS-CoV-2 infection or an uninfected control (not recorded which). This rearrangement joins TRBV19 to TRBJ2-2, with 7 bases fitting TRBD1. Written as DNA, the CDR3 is TGTGCCAGTACTCAAACAGGGGACGGCACCGGGGAGCTGTTTTTT. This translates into CASTQTGDGTGELFF.